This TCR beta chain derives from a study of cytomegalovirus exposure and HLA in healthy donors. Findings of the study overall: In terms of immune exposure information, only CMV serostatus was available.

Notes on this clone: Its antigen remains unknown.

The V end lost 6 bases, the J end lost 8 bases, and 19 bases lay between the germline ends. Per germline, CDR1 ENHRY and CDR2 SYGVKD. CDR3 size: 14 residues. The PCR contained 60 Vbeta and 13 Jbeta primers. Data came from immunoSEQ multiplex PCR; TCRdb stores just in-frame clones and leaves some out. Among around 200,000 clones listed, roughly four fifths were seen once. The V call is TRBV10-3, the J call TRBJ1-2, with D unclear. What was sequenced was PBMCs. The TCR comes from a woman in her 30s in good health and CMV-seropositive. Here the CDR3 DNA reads TGTGCCATCAGCCCCCCCGGAGGGCCTAAAGGCTACACCTTC. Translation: CAISPPGGPKGYTF.